The 3 T cell receptor beta chains given below trace back to one sample, sequenced in a study of cytomegalovirus exposure and HLA in healthy donors. The PCR ran on 60 Vbeta and 13 Jbeta primers. Profiled with immunoSEQ multiplex PCR; TCRdb holds only in-frame clones, not every one. The sample has about 150,000 clones, about 60% seen once. Sample: PBMCs. These receptors came from a woman aged 55-69 years in good health and CMV-seropositive.

The chain employs TRBV14 and TRBJ2-1, with 10 nucleotides matching TRBD1. The CDR3 covers 15 residues. CDR1 and CDR2 from the germline V gene are SGHDN and FVKESK. J was trimmed by 8 bases and V by 5 bases; bases with no gene match: 9. The CDR3 DNA is TGTGCCAGCAGCACGCCGGGACAGGGGATGTATGAGCAGTTCTTC. Residues: CASSTPGQGMYEQFF.

This clone has only one observation. CDR3 coding DNA: TGTGCCAGCAGCTTCCGGGACAACCTTAATACGCAGTATTTT. Encoded protein: CASSFRDNLNTQYF. The genes are TRBV9 and TRBJ2-3; perhaps TRBD1 as D (6 bases). CDR1 and CDR2 (germline): SGDLS, YYNGEE. Trimming removed 4 bases from V and 7 bases from J, with 16 bases in between. The CDR3 length is 14 residues.

V gene TRBV7-9 combines with J gene TRBJ2-7; TRBD1 agrees at 8 bases. From germline, CDR1 is SEHNR and CDR2 FQNEAQ (reference sequence). The V gene end was trimmed by 5 bases and the J gene end by 3 bases; junction bases not matched to a gene: 3. The CDR3 length is 13 residues. CDR3 residues: CASSPGQGYEQYF. Written as DNA, the CDR3 is TGTGCCAGCAGCCCAGGACAGGGCTACGAGCAGTACTTC.